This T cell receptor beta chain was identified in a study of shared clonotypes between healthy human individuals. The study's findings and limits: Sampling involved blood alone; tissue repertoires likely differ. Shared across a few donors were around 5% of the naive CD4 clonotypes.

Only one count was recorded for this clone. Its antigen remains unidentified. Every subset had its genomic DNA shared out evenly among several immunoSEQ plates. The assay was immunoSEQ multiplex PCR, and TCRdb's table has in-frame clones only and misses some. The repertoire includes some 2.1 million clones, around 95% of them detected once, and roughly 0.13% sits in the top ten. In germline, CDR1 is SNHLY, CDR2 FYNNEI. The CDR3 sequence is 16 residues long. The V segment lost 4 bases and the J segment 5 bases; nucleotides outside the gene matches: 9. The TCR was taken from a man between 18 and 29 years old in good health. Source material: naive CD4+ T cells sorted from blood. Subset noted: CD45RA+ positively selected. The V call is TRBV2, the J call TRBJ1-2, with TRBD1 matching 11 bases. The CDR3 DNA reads TGTGCCAGCAGTGTGAGGACAGGGGGCCCTGGATATGGCTACACCTTC. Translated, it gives CASSVRTGGPGYGYTF.